A single T cell receptor beta chain is shown here with its context. The target antigen is unknown. A read error is likely here: a far larger clone is one base away. The record originates from a study of regulatory T cells in long-lasting Graves disease. Findings of the study overall: Since the sample size was small, accuracy may have been reduced.

HTBI primers from iRepertoire and Arm-PCR of CDR3 regions yielded the TCR beta libraries. One entry per CDR3 protein results from TCRdb running MiXCR on the multiplex PCR reads. Of around 240,000 distinct CDR3 sequences listed, around 19% are singletons. V dropped 4 bases and J dropped 1 base, with 5 bases sitting between them. Germline loops: CDR1 ENHRY, CDR2 SYGVKD. The CDR3 runs 13 residues. Time point in this sample: newly diagnosed GD, antithyroid drugs for less than 3 months. There was RNA extracted from PBMCs, and the TCR library was made from it. An endocrinology department located in Xi'an, China, was where the patients came from. Another study also made use of these data, one on T cells in Graves' hyperthyroidism and ophthalmopathy.

The input for sequencing was peripheral blood mononuclear cells (PBMCs), taken at new diagnosis, from a patient treated with antithyroid drugs. V is TRBV10-3 and J is TRBJ1-5; D gene unclear. This receptor was taken from a woman aged 25 to 45 with Graves disease. The CDR3 nucleotides read TGTGCCATCAGTGCTGGAAGCAATCAGCCCCAGCATTTT. This encodes CAISAGSNQPQHF.